This record concerns one TCR beta chain sequence. What it binds is not known. This may be a read error: a much more frequent sequence differs by one nucleotide. The sample originates from a study of CD8 T cells in ankylosing spondylitis. Study results and limitations: Several of the motif variants were reported before in synovial fluid and blood from reactive arthritis. A CD8+ phenotype characterized the disease-linked clones, which were relatively rare in peripheral blood. From matched ankylosing spondylitis synovial fluid, disease-linked clones were reportedly recovered at significantly enriched levels. One TCR beta motif, made up of several highly homologous variants, appeared characteristic of ankylosing spondylitis blood.

CDR3 length: 13 residues. Germline V gene sequence: CDR1 ENHRY, CDR2 SYGVKD. Construction of TCR beta libraries was performed using quantitative 5'-RACE with molecular barcodes. MiXCR, applied by TCRdb to the 5' RACE reads, yields one record per CDR3 protein. The sample yields about 210,000 distinct CDR3 sequences, 6% to 8% seen once. The chain carries TRBV10-3 and TRBJ2-7, with D maybe TRBD1 (5 bases). This sequence originates from a male donor with ankylosing spondylitis. The sequenced sample consisted of blood, either unsorted or a sorted T cell fraction (not recorded which). The CDR3 region is CAISEDTPMGQNF. In DNA form, the CDR3 reads TGTGCCATCAGTGAGGACACCCCGATGGGGCAGAACTTC.